The 7 T cell receptor beta chains below were found in one sample sequenced in a study of T cell changes during pregnancy in multiple sclerosis. Assay: immunoSEQ multiplex PCR; the TCRdb copy retains only in-frame clones and omits some. The profile covers about 59,000 clones, with 94% appearing a single time and just over 2.5% taken by the ten largest. This specimen was CD8+ T cells from peripheral blood mononuclear cells, taken after pregnancy. These receptors all stem from a female donor with multiple sclerosis, enrolled in a pregnancy study.

The rearrangement joins TRBV19 to TRBJ2-1; no definite D call. The CDR3 is 13 residues long. V was pared by 5 bases and J by 10 bases, with 15 bases between. Germline assignment: CDR1 LNHDA and CDR2 SQIVND (reference sequence). Here the CDR3 reads CASSWVRSAEQFF. The CDR3 bases are TGTGCCAGTAGTTGGGTCCGCAGCGCAGAGCAGTTCTTC. Together with reference TRBV19 and TRBJ2-1, the CDR3 gives the full variable domain: DGGITQSPKYLFRKEGQNVTLSCEQNLNHDAMYWYRQDPGQGLRLIYYSQIVNDFQKGDIAEGYSVSREKKESFPLTVTSAQKNPTAFYLCASSWVRSAEQFFGPGTRLTVL.

The chain has TRBV27 and TRBJ2-7, with D perhaps TRBD2 (5 bases). Trimming pared 2 bases from V and 3 bases from J, leaving 8 bases between. The germline V gene has CDR1 MNHEY and CDR2 SMNVEV (reference sequence). This CDR3 spans 13 amino acids. CDR3 sequence (DNA): TGTGCCAGCAGTTTAAAGAGGGACTACGAGCAGTACTTC. Translating gives CASSLKRDYEQYF.

The CDR3 DNA follows: TGTGCCATCAGGGATAGACAGGGGCTCTCCTACGAGCAGTACTTC. The encoded protein is CAIRDRQGLSYEQYF. The J gene is TRBJ2-7, the V gene TRBV10-3, with 8 bases matching TRBD1. Trimming at V came to 6 bases and at J to 0 bases, leaving 7 bases not matched to a gene. The CDR3 loop spans 15 amino acids. Germline CDR1 is ENHRY and CDR2 is SYGVKD.

To note about this clone: Other DNA sequences from this sample encode an identical CDR3 as well. This rearrangement joins TRBV5-1 to TRBJ2-7; the D gene is possibly TRBD2 (6 bases). The CDR3 is 13 amino acids. Germline lookup yields CDR1 SGHRS and CDR2 YFSETQ. The V end lost 3 bases, the J end lost 0 bases, and 7 bases lay between the germline ends. Here the CDR3 DNA reads TGCGCCAGCAGCTGGGACTCCTCCTACGAGCAGTACTTC. Protein product: CASSWDSSYEQYF.

The rearrangement uses TRBV5-1 and TRBJ1-2, with 7 bases identical to TRBD1. Per germline, CDR1 SGHRS and CDR2 YFSETQ. The CDR3 loop spans 14 amino acids. Germline trimming cut 3 bases from V and 4 bases from J; bases unmatched to any gene: 6. CDR3 protein: CASSSRDRPYGYTF. CDR3 bases: TGCGCCAGCAGCTCCCGGGACAGACCCTATGGCTACACCTTC.

The gene calls are TRBV6-4 and TRBJ2-3; D may be TRBD2 (5 bases). Germline lookup yields CDR1 MRHNA and CDR2 SNTAGT. The CDR3 covers 16 residues. V gave up 0 bases and J gave up 4 bases, with 14 bases separating them. The CDR3 DNA follows: TGTGCCAGCAGTGACTCGCCAGAGGGTCTTGCAGATACGCAGTATTTT. This gives the protein CASSDSPEGLADTQYF.

V gene TRBV6-5 combines with J gene TRBJ2-1, with D possibly being TRBD1 (5 bases). Germline V gene data show CDR1 as MNHEY and CDR2 as SVGAGI. The CDR3 is 15 residues long. Between the trimmed V and J ends, which lost 2 bases and 7 bases, there was a span of 15 bases. CDR3 region: CASSYGREGFNEQFF. CDR3 in DNA: TGTGCCAGCAGTTACGGCAGGGAAGGGTTTAATGAGCAGTTCTTC.